This T cell receptor beta chain is drawn from a study of shared clonotypes between healthy human individuals (dated by TCRdb to 2020 to 2021). Broadly, across the study: The cohort comprised two women and three men aged 18 to 49 years. For each donor, CD4 naive and CD4 memory were each given three plates, CD8 naive was given two plates, and CD8 memory was given one plate. Blood TCR repertoires of about five healthy adults were deeply sequenced to estimate repertoire size and the extent of clonotype sharing between individuals. To increase sequencing depth and limit assay-specific biases, TCR repertoire library preparation and sequencing were carried out by different laboratories using diverse techniques. Each donor's leukapheresis produced roughly between roughly 0.85 and 9.5 billion PBMCs. The paper's findings and limits, for the study overall: When several donors were compared, the shared fraction of clonotypes was about 5.4% for naive CD4, more than 3% for naive CD8, about 2.5% for memory CD4, and roughly 0.43% for memory CD8. Incomplete sequencing was indicated by rarefaction of sorted-subset datasets, despite the large sequencing depth. Sampling was limited to blood, and TCR repertoires in tissue likely differ from TCR repertoires in blood. Compared with non-shared clonotypes, the clonotypes found in all four sorted-subset donors had higher generation probabilities. The genetic and exposure-history diversity represented was limited by the small number of donors. Naive subsets generally had larger estimated clonotype richness than memory subsets did. Pairwise subsampling led to the expectation that sequencing depth would affect the degree of clonotype sharing among donors.

Using the deep immunoSEQ assay, multiplex PCR amplified TCR CDR3 regions from genomic DNA. Genomic DNA extracted from each cell subset was distributed evenly over all wells of several immunoSEQ 96-well plates, and each plate served as one replicate. For sorted subsets, roughly 190 ng of genomic DNA, equivalent to 25,000 to 35,000 T cell genomes, went into each replicate PCR. Purified libraries were measured with a Qubit 3.0 fluorometer, size-checked on a Bioanalyzer 2100, and measured again with the KAPA Library Quantification kit. Every immunoSEQ 96-well plate was sequenced on a dedicated single-read 150-cycle Illumina NextSeq 550 flow cell. In the authors' own workflow: The immunoSEQ output contained only junctional sequences without quality scores, so filtering could not match that applied to full-length reads. To assign V/J genes and CDR3, sequences were annotated against IMGT germline references using PyIR, a Python wrapper for IgBLAST v1.9. Any read was removed if the V/J assignment was weak (E-value above 1e-6), the CDR3 was missing, or the read contained stop codons, out-of-frame junctions, or ambiguous translated residues. V3J clonotypes were defined as sequences sharing the same inferred V gene, J gene, and CDR3 amino acid sequence. Percentage overlap between repertoires was calculated by dividing the number of shared unique clonotypes by the size of the smaller repertoire. RTK rarefaction, the Chao1 estimator, and Recon v2.1 estimates of unobserved clonotypes were used to assess repertoire richness. Generation probabilities were computed with OLGA for all TCRbeta clonotypes obtained by the gDNA method from four donors. In its TCRdb copy, this immuneACCESS table keeps in-frame sequences only and misses some clones. Where compared with another copy, unresolved V genes explain less than half of these, and the others have no known cause. That table gives V, J and clone size, and the DNA gave D and trimming. This sample comprises roughly 810,000 clones, approximately 96% of them detected only once. The ten most abundant clones make up less than 0.25% of the sample.

Concerning this clone: It has no known antigen specificity. The input lacks base qualities; no much larger clone sits a single base away.

Here V drops 7 bases and J drops 6 bases, and the junction holds 13 bases not matched to any gene. The CDR3 runs 15 residues from the cysteine to the phenylalanine. Kept here is only the CDR3 DNA, which spans 45 bases and is read in frame from base 1. CDR1 and CDR2, per the germline V gene (reference sequence), are SEHNR and FQNEAQ. CD8 naive samples consisted of CD45RO-negative cells that were positively selected for CCR7, yielding a CD45RA+CCR7+ population without TemRA cells. The donors were healthy, HIV-negative adults with no recently reported acute infections or vaccinations. Every donor was a Caucasian adult living in Nashville, Tennessee, USA. Blood was obtained by leukapheresis, after which PBMCs were separated by Ficoll-Histopaque density gradient centrifugation and cryopreserved in liquid nitrogen vapor phase. Purity and quantity of every magnetically sorted T cell population were checked by analytical flow cytometry. From each sorted fraction, genomic DNA was isolated and quantified by UV absorbance on a Nanodrop 2000c.

The rearranged chain carries TRBV7-9 and TRBJ1-1; 8 nucleotides in the junction match TRBD1. Sequences were obtained from naive CD8+ T cells sorted from blood. The sample's cell subset or site label, in plain terms: CD45RA+CCR7+. The source is a man in his thirties or forties in good health. The CDR3 is CASTWWGQEIAEAFF. The DNA sequence reads TGTGCCAGCACTTGGTGGGGACAGGAGATCGCTGAAGCTTTCTTT.